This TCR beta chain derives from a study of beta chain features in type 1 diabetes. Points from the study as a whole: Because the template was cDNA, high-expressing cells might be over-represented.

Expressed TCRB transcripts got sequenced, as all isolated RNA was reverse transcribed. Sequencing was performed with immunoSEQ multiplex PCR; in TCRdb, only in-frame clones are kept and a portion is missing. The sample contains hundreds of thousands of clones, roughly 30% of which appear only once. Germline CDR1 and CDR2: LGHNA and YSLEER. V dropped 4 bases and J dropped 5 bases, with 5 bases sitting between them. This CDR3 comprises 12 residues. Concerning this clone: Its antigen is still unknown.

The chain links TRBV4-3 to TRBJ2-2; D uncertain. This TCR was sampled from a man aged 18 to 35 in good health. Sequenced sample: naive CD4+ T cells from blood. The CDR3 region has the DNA TGCGCCAGCAGCCCCCGAACCGGGGAGCTGTTTTTT. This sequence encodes CASSPRTGELFF.